This T cell receptor beta chain derives from a study of OX40 agonist ivuxolimab in advanced cancers. Study-wide results and caveats: Clonal expansion by week 6 occurred in CD4+ and CD8+ blood T cells (at 0.1 to 3.0 mg/kg).

Notes on this clone: What it binds is unknown.

Sequenced by immunoSEQ multiplex PCR; TCRdb stores in-frame clones only, minus some. In the table there are some 42,000 clones, just over 85% of which are singletons. V was shortened by 8 bases and J by 0 bases, with 16 bases between the two germline ends. This CDR3 spans 15 amino acids. Looked up from germline, CDR1 is MNHEY and CDR2 is SMNVEV (reference sequence). V usage is TRBV27 and J usage is TRBJ1-1; D may be TRBD1 (5 bases). This receptor was obtained from an adult with an advanced solid tumor such as melanoma, head and neck, liver or kidney cancer. Sequencing used CD4+ or CD8+ T cells sorted from blood, obtained in a trial of the OX40 agonist ivuxolimab. The DNA of the CDR3 is TGTGCCAGCCGCACCGACAGACTTATGAACACTGAAGCTTTCTTT. Its translation: CASRTDRLMNTEAFF.